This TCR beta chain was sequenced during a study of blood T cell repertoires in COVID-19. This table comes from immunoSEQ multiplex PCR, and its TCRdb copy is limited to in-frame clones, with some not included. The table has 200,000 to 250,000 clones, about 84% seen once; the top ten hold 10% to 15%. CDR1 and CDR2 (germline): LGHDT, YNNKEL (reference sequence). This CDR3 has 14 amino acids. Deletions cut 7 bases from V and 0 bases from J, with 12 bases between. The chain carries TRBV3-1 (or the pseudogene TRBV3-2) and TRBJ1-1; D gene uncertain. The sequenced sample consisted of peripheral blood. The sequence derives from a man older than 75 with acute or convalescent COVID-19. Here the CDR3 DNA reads TGTGCCAGCATAGGAACAGAACTGAACACTGAAGCTTTCTTT. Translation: CASIGTELNTEAFF.